The present TCR beta chain was sequenced within a study of early T cells in non-severe SARS-CoV-2 infection. This clonotype was detected many times. TCRdb re-called the 5' RACE reads through MiXCR, storing one row per CDR3 protein. In the table there are 30,000 to 35,000 distinct CDR3 sequences, about 7% of which are singletons. The receptor was isolated from an adult who was a healthcare worker with PCR-confirmed SARS-CoV-2 infection or an uninfected control (not recorded which). Sample: whole blood.

CDR3 sequence reads: CASQATAYNEQFF. The CDR3 DNA follows: TGTGCCAGCCAAGCGACTGCTTACAATGAGCAGTTCTTC. This chain links TRBV12-3 or TRBV12-4 with TRBJ2-1; no clear D. The V end was cut by 8 bases, the J end by 4 bases, with 12 bases between. The CDR3 is made up of 13 amino acids.